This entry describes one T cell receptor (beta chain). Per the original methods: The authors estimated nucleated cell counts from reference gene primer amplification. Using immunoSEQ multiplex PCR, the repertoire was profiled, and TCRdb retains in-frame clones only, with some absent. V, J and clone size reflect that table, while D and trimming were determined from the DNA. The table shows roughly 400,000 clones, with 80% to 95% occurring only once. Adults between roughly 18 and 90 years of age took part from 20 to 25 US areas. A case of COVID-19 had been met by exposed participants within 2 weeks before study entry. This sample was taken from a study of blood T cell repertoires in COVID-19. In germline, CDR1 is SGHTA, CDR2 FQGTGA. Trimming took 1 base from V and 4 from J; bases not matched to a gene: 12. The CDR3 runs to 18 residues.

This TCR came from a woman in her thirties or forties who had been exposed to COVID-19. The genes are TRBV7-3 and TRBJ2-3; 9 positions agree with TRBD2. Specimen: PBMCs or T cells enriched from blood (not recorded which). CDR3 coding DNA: TGTGCCAGCAGCTTAAAGGGGCGGAGCGGGAGGTACCCAGATACGCAGTATTTT. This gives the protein CASSLKGRSGRYPDTQYF.